A selection of T cell receptor beta chains follows, all from one sample in a study of human T cells and chemical hapten exposure. TCRdb reprocessed the RACE reads via MiXCR and lists one record per CDR3 protein. The table includes 300,000 to 400,000 distinct CDR3 sequences, 5% to 6.5% detected once. This specimen was whole blood, taken in connection with sensitization to the hapten diphenylcyclopropenone (DPC). These receptors were obtained from a woman in her fifties or sixties with alopecia areata. Some clones in this sample may be carry-over from other donors' samples. Each CDR3 is given with its conserved first and last residue. A D gene is named only where the DNA matches it firmly. The listing skips clone size in some rows; elsewhere it reads once, few, many or a size class.

TRBJ2-7 | TRBV12-3/TRBV12-4 | few | TRBD2 | CASSLSGGVSYEQYF | TGTGCCAGCAGTTTAAGCGGGGGAGTCTCCTACGAGCAGTACTTC
TRBJ1-1 | TRBV7-6 | many | . | CASSSDTNTEAFF | TGTGCCAGCAGCTCCGACACGAACACTGAAGCTTTCTTT
TRBJ2-4 | TRBV3-1 | . | . | CASSQVLAKNIQYF | TGTGCCAGCAGCCAAGTTCTAGCCAAAAACATTCAGTACTTC
TRBJ2-4 | TRBV12-3/TRBV12-4 | many | TRBD2 | CASSPGYSGLKNIQYF | TGTGCCAGCAGTCCAGGTTATAGCGGGCTAAAAAACATTCAGTACTTC
TRBJ1-4 | TRBV28 | . | TRBD1 | CASSQPGQVLLNEKLFF | TGTGCCAGCAGTCAGCCGGGACAGGTCCTCCTTAATGAAAAACTGTTTTTT
TRBJ1-2 | TRBV5-1 | many | . | CASRSDGIESYTF | TGCGCCAGCAGATCGGACGGGATTGAGAGCTACACCTTC
TRBJ1-4 | TRBV5-1 | few | TRBD1 | CASSPGTGAEKLFF | TGCGCCAGCAGCCCCGGGACAGGGGCTGAAAAACTGTTTTTT
TRBJ2-1 | TRBV6-6 | many | . | CASSYSTPALGDEQFF | TGTGCCAGCAGTTATTCCACCCCGGCCCTAGGCGATGAGCAGTTCTTC
TRBJ2-2 | TRBV4-2 | many | TRBD2 | CASSHPGTSGGTGELFF | TGTGCCAGCAGCCACCCCGGGACTAGCGGGGGGACCGGGGAGCTGTTTTTT
TRBJ2-1 | TRBV3-1 | . | TRBD2 | CASSPRGTSVDEQFF | TGTGCCAGCAGCCCCCGCGGGACTAGTGTCGATGAGCAGTTCTTC
TRBJ2-3 | TRBV5-1 | . | TRBD1 | CASRSQGTGRTDTQYF | TGCGCCAGCAGGTCCCAAGGGACAGGGCGCACAGATACGCAGTATTTT
TRBJ1-2 | TRBV12-3/TRBV12-4 | . | TRBD1 | CASRPTGGESGYTF | TGTGCCAGCCGCCCCACAGGGGGCGAGTCGGGCTACACCTTC
TRBJ2-3 | TRBV29-1 | many | . | CSVAGHHGDTQYF | TGCAGCGTTGCTGGGCACCACGGAGATACGCAGTATTTT
TRBJ1-4 | TRBV10-3 | few | . | CAARGPNNEKLFF | TGTGCCGCACGAGGTCCGAATAATGAAAAACTGTTTTTT
TRBJ1-1 | TRBV20-1 | . | . | CSAAAGVNFMNTEAFF | TGCAGTGCCGCCGCAGGCGTCAATTTTATGAACACTGAAGCTTTCTTT
TRBJ2-7 | TRBV6-5 | many | . | CASGLGQSYEQYF | TGTGCCAGCGGGTTAGGACAGTCCTACGAGCAGTACTTC
TRBJ2-7 | TRBV12-3/TRBV12-4 | . | TRBD1 | CASSGTGTPYEQYF | TGTGCCAGCAGTGGGACAGGGACCCCCTACGAGCAGTACTTC
TRBJ2-7 | TRBV3-1 | many | . | CASSQEGRQASYEQYF | TGTGCCAGCAGCCAAGAGGGGCGACAGGCATCCTACGAGCAGTACTTC
TRBJ2-4 | TRBV7-8 | many | . | CASQAQGAKNIQYF | TGTGCCAGCCAAGCCCAGGGAGCCAAAAACATTCAGTACTTC
TRBJ1-3 | TRBV6-5 | . | TRBD1 | CASSLQGAAGNTIYF | TGTGCCAGCAGTCTCCAGGGGGCGGCGGGAAACACCATATATTTT
TRBJ2-2 | TRBV6-2/TRBV6-3 | few | . | CASSLLGRSTGELFF | TGTGCCAGCAGTTTACTAGGACGCAGCACCGGGGAGCTGTTTTTT
TRBJ1-5 | TRBV29-1 | few | TRBD1 | CSVGDSVNQPQHF | TGCAGCGTTGGGGACAGCGTTAATCAGCCCCAGCATTTT
TRBJ2-1 | TRBV24-1 | few | . | CATSAGYEQFF | TGTGCCACCAGTGCGGGCTACGAGCAGTTCTTC
TRBJ2-1 | TRBV6-5 | many | TRBD2 | CASSFFGTSGTYNEQFF | TGTGCCAGCAGTTTCTTTGGGACTAGCGGTACCTACAATGAGCAGTTCTTC
TRBJ2-1 | TRBV4-1 | many | . | CASSQERFRGPYNEQFF | TGCGCCAGCAGCCAAGAGCGCTTCCGGGGTCCCTACAATGAGCAGTTCTTC
TRBJ1-3 | TRBV5-4 | few | . | CASSPGQSGNTIYF | TGTGCCAGCAGCCCCGGACAGTCTGGAAACACCATATATTTT
TRBJ2-1 | TRBV4-1 | many | TRBD2 | CASSHIAGGHGEQFF | TGCGCCAGCAGCCATATAGCGGGGGGGCACGGTGAGCAGTTCTTC
TRBJ2-7 | TRBV3-1 | many | . | CASSQDASYEQYF | TGTGCCAGCAGCCAGGATGCTTCCTACGAGCAGTACTTC
TRBJ2-2 | TRBV7-9 | . | . | CASSLMGKAWELFF | TGTGCCAGCAGCTTAATGGGGAAAGCCTGGGAGCTGTTTTTT
TRBJ2-3 | TRBV27 | . | . | CASRGLGRGDTQYF | TGTGCCAGCCGCGGGCTCGGTCGTGGAGATACGCAGTATTTT
TRBJ2-7 | TRBV14 | few | TRBD2 | CASSRAPGGLNEQYF | TGTGCCAGCAGCCGAGCGCCGGGGGGGCTTAACGAGCAGTACTTC